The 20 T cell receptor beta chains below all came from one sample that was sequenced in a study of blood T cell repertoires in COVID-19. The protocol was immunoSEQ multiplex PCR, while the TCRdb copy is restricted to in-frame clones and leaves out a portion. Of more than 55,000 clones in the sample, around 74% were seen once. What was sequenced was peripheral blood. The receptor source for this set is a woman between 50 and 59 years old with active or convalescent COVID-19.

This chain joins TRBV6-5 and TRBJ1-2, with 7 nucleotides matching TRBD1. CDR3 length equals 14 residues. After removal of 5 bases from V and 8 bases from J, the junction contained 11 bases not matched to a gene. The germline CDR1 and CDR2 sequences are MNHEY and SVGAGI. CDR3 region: CASSTPGTVRGYTF. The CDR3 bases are TGTGCCAGCAGTACACCCGGGACAGTTCGAGGCTACACCTTC.

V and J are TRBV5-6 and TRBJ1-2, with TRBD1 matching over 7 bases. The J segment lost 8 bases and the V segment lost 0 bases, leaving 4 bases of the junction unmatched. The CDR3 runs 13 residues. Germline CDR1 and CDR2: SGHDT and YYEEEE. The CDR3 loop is CASSLVTGSGYTF. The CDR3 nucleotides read TGTGCCAGCAGCTTGGTGACAGGGAGCGGCTACACCTTC.

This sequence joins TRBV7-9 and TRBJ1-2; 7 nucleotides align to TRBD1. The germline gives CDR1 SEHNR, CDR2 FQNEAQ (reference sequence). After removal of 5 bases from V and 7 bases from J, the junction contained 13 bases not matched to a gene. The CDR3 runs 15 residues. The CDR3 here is CASSERTGPGAGYTF. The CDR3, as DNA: TGTGCCAGCAGCGAGAGGACAGGCCCGGGAGCTGGCTACACCTTC.

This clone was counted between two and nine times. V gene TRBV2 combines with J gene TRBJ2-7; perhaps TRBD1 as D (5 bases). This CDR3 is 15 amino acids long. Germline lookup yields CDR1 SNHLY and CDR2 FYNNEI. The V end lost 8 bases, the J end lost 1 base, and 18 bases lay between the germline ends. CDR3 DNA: TGTGCCAGCGTAAGGGGTCAGGAAACGTCCTACGAGCAGTACTTC. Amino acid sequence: CASVRGQETSYEQYF. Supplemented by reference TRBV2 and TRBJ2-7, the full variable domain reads EPEVTQTPSHQVTQMGQEVILRCVPISNHLYFYWYRQILGQKVEFLVSFYNNEISEKSEIFDDQFSVERPDGSNFTLKIRSTKLEDSAMYFCASVRGQETSYEQYFGPGTRLTVT.

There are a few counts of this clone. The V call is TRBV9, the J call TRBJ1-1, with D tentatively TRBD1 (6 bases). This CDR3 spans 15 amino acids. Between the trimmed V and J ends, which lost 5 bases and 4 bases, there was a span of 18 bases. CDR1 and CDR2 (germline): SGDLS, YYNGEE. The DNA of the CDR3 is TGTGCCAGCAGGGGATACAGGGAGGGAGCCACTGAAGCTTTCTTT. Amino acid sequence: CASRGYREGATEAFF.

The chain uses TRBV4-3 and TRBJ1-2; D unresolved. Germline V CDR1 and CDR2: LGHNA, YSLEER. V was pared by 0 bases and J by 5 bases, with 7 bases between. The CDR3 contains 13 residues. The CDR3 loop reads CASSQDRSYGYTF. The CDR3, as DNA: TGCGCCAGCAGCCAAGATCGGTCATATGGCTACACCTTC.

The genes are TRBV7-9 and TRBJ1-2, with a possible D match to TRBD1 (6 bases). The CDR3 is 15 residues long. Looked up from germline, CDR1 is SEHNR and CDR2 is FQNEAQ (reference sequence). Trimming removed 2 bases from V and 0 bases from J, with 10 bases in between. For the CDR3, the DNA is TGTGCCAGCAGCTTATCCGAGGGGGCTAACTATGGCTACACCTTC. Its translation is CASSLSEGANYGYTF.

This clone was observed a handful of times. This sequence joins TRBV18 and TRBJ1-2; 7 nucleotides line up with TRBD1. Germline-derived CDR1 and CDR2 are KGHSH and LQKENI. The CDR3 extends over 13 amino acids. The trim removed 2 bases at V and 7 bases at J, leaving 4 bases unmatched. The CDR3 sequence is CASSPGQEGGYTF. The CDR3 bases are TGTGCCAGCTCACCAGGACAGGAGGGTGGCTACACCTTC. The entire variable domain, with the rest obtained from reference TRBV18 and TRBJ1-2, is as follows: NAGVMQNPRHLVRRRGQEARLRCSPMKGHSHVYWYRQLPEEGLKFMVYLQKENIIDESGMPKERFSAEFPKEGPSILRIQQVVRGDSAAYFCASSPGQEGGYTFGSGTRLTVV.

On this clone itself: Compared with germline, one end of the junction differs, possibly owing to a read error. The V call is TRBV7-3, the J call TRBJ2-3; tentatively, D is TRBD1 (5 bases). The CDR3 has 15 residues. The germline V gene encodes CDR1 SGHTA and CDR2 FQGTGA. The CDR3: CASSDRQTSTDTQCF. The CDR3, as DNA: TGTGCCAGCAGCGATAGACAGACTTCCACAGATACGCAGTGTTTT.

The CDR3 nucleotides are TGTGCCAGCAGCTTAGACCGGGACAGGGGTTCGGACACCTTC. Protein product: CASSLDRDRGSDTF. The chain uses TRBV7-8 and TRBJ1-2; 10 bases align to TRBD1. The CDR3 is 14 amino acids. Germline V gene data show CDR1 as SGHVS and CDR2 as FQNEAQ. After removal of 1 base from V and 12 bases from J, the junction contained 8 bases not matched to a gene.

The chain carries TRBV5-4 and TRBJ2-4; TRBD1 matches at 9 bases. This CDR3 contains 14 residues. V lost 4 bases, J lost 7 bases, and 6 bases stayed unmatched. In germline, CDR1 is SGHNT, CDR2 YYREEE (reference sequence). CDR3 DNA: TGTGCCAGCAGCACCGGGACAGGGTGGAACATTCAGTACTTC. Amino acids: CASSTGTGWNIQYF.

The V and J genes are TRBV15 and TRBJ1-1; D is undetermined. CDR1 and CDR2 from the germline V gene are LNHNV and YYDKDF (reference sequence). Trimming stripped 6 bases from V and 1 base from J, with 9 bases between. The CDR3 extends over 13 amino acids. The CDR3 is CATRALANTEAFF. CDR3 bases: TGTGCCACCAGGGCGCTAGCGAACACTGAAGCTTTCTTT.

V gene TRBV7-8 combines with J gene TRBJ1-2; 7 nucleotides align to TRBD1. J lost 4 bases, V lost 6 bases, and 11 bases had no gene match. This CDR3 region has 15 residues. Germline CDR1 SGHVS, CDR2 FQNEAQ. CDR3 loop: CASSFHRDSGYGYTF. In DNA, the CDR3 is TGTGCCAGCAGTTTCCACCGGGACAGCGGCTATGGCTACACCTTC.

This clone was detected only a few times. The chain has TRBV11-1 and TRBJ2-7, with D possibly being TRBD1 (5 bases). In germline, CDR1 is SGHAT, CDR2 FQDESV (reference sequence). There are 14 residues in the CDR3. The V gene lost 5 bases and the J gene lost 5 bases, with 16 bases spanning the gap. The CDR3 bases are TGTGCCAGCAGCGCGGCCCGCAGGGCCCACGAGCAGTACTTC. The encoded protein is CASSAARRAHEQYF.

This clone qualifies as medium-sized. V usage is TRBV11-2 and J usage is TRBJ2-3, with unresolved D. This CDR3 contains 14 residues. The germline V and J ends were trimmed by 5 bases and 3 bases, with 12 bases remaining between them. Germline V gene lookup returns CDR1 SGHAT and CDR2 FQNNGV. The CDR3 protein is CASSPGAITDTQYF. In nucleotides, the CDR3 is TGTGCCAGCAGCCCCGGAGCCATTACAGATACGCAGTATTTT.

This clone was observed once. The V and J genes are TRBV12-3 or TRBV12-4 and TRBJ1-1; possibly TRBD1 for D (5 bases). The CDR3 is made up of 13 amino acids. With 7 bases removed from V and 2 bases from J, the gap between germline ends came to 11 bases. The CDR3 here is CASTKGLNTEAFF. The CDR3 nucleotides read TGTGCCAGCACCAAGGGACTCAACACTGAAGCTTTCTTT.

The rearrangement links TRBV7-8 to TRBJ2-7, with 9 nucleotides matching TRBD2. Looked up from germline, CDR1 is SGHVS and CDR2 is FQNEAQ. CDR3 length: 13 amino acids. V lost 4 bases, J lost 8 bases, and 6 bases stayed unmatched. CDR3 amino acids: CASSSRTSAKQYF. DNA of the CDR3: TGTGCCAGCAGCTCCCGGACTAGCGCTAAGCAGTACTTC.

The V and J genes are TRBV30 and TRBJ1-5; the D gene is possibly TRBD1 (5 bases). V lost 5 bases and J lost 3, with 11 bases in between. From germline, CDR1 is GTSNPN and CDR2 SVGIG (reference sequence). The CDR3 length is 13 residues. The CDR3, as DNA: TGTGCCTGGGCCCGGGACTACAATCAGCCCCAGCATTTT. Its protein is CAWARDYNQPQHF.

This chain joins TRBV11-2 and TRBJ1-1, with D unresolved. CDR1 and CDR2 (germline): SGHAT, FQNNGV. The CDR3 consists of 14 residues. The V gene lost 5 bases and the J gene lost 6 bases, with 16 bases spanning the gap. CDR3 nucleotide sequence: TGTGCCAGCAGCCCCCCATCGCTCGGGGCTGAAGCTTTCTTT. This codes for CASSPPSLGAEAFF.

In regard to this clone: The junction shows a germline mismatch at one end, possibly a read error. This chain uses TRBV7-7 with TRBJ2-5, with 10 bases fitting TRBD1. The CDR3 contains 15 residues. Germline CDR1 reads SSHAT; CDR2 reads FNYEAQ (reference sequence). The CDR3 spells CASSSTGQGGETQYF. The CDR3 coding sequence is TGTGCTAGCAGCTCGACTGGACAGGGGGGAGAGACCCAGTACTTC. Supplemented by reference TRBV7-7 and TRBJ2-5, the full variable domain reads GAGVSQSPRYKVTKRGQDVTLRCDPISSHATLYWYQQALGQGPEFLTYFNYEAQPDKSGLPSDRFSAERPEGSISTLTIQRTEQRDSAMYRCASSSTGQGGETQYFGPGTRLLVL.